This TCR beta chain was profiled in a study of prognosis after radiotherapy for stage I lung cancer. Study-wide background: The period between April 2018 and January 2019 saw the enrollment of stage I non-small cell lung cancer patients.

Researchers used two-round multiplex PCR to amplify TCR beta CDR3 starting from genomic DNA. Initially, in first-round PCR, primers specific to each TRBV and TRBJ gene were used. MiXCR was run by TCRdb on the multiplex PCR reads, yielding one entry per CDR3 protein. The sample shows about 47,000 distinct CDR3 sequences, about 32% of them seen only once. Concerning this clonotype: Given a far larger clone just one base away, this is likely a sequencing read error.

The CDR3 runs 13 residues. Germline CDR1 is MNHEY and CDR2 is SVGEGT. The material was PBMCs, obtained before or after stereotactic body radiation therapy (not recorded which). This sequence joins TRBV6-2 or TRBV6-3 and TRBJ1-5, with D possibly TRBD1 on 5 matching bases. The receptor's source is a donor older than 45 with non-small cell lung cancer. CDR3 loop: CSSSRTPNQPQHF. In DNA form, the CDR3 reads TGTTCCAGCAGCCGGACACCCAATCAGCCCCAGCATTTT.